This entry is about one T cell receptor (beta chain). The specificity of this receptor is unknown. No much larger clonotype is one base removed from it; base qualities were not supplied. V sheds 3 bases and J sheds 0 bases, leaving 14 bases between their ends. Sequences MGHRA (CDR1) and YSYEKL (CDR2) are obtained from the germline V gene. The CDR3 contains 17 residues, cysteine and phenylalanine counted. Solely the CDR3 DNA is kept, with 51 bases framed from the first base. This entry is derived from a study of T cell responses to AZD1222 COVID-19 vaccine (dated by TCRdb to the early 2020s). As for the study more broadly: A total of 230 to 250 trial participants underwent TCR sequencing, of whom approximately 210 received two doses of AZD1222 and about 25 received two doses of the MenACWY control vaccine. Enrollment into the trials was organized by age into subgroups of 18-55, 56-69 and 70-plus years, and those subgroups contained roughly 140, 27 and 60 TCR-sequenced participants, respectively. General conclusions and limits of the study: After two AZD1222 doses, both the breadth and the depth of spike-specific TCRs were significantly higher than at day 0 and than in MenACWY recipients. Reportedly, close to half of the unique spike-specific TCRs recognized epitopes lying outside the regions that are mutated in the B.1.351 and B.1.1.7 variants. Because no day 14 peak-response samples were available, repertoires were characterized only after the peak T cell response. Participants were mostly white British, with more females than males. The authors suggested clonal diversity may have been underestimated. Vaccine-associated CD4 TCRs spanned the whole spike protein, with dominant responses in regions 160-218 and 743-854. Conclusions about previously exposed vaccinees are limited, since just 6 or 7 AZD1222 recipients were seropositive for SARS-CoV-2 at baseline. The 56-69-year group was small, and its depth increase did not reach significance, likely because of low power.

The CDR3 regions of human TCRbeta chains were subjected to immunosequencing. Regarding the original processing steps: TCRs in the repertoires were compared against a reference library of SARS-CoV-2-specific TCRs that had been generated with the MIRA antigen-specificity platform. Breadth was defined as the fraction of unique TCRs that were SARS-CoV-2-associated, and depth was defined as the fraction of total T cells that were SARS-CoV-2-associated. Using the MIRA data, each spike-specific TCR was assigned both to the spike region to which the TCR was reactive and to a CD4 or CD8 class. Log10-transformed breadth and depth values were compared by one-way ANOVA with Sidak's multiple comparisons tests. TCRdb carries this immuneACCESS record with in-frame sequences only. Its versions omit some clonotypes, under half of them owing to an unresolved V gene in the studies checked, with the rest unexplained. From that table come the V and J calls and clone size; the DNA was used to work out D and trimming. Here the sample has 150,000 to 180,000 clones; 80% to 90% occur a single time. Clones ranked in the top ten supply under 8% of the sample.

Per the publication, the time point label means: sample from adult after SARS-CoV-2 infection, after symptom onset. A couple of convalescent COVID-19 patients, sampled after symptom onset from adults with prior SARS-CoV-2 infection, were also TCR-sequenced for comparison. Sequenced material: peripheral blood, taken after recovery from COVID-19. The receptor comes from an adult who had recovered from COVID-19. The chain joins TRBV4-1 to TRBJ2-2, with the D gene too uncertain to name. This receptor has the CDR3 CASSQAATYANTGELFF. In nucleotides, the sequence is TGCGCCAGCAGCCAGGCTGCTACTTACGCGAACACCGGGGAGCTGTTTTTT.